This TCR beta chain emerged from a study of blood T cell repertoires in COVID-19. Study-level information: Material from acute and convalescent COVID-19 was sourced from the United States, Italy and Spain.

The CDR3 length is 17 residues. Germline V gene lookup returns CDR1 SGHTA and CDR2 FQGNSA. V gave up 1 base and J gave up 3 bases; unmatched junction bases: 5. In the study's own analysis: Nucleated cell number was recorded as an estimate derived from reference gene primer amplification. TCRdb's table, derived via immunoSEQ multiplex PCR, lists solely in-frame clones and lacks some. For V, J and clone size, that table is used; D and trimming come from the DNA. The table includes under 150,000 clones, approximately 84% detected once. The TCR originated in a human donor in a cohort sampled during active COVID-19. Input material: peripheral blood. The V and J genes are TRBV7-2 and TRBJ2-1, with TRBD2 matching 11 bases. CDR3 protein: CASSLVVAGGIYNEQFF. The CDR3 nucleotides read TGTGCCAGCAGCTTAGTAGTAGCGGGGGGGATCTACAATGAGCAGTTCTTC.